Presented here are 21 T cell receptor beta chains from one specimen sequenced in a study of molecular identifiers for immune sequencing clone quantification. One entry per CDR3 protein results from TCRdb running MiXCR on the PCR reads. The sample lists about half a million distinct CDR3 sequences; 20% to 25% were seen once. Material for sequencing was naive CD8+ T cells from blood, with Jurkat cell RNA spiked in. Subset in this sample: FACS-sorted CD8+CD4-CCR7+CD45RA+ naive T cells. These receptors all stem from a human donor in good health. Some libraries in this study had Jurkat cell RNA spiked in.

This clonotype was picked up many times. The chain uses TRBV18 and TRBJ2-3; 9 bases fit TRBD1. CDR3 size: 18 residues. Per germline, CDR1 KGHSH and CDR2 LQKENI. The V and J ends lost 0 bases and 0 bases, in that order; junction bases with no gene match: 7. This chain's CDR3 is CASSPPRDRATSTDTQYF. In DNA, the CDR3 is TGTGCCAGCTCACCACCCCGGGACAGGGCCACTAGCACAGATACGCAGTATTTT.

The chain recombines TRBV6-1 with TRBJ2-7; 9 positions match TRBD1. The CDR3 has 15 amino acids. Germline values: CDR1 MNHNS, CDR2 SASEGT. Trimming cost V 4 bases and J 0 bases; bases outside gene matches: 4. For the CDR3, the DNA is TGTGCCAGCAGTGTTTGGGACAGGGCCTCCTACGAGCAGTACTTC. Amino acid sequence: CASSVWDRASYEQYF.

V is TRBV28 and J is TRBJ2-2; unclear D gene. V was shortened by 2 bases and J by 4 bases, with 8 bases between the two germline ends. This CDR3 is built from 14 residues. Per the germline V gene, CDR1 is MDHEN and CDR2 is SYDVKM. CDR3 region: CASSLNGGTGELFF. The CDR3, as DNA: TGTGCCAGCAGTTTAAACGGCGGCACCGGGGAGCTGTTTTTT.

This clonotype has a count of ten or more. This chain connects TRBV7-2 to TRBJ2-1; weak D call: TRBD2 (5 bases). V lost 2 bases and J lost 5, with 22 bases in between. Germline lookup yields CDR1 SGHTA and CDR2 FQGNSA. This CDR3 spans 18 amino acids. The CDR3 region is CASSLYLMTMELDNEQFF. CDR3 nucleotide sequence: TGTGCCAGCAGCTTATATCTAATGACTATGGAGTTAGACAATGAGCAGTTCTTC.

This clonotype was counted at least ten times. The rearrangement links TRBV6-6 to TRBJ2-3; possibly TRBD2 for D (5 bases). In germline, CDR1 is MNHNY, CDR2 SVGAGI (reference sequence). The germline V and J ends were trimmed by 1 base and 0 bases, with 20 bases remaining between them. CDR3 length: 19 residues. In DNA, the CDR3 is TGTGCCAGCAGTTACTATCACCAGAACGAGGGCCAAAGCACAGATACGCAGTATTTT. This sequence encodes CASSYYHQNEGQSTDTQYF.

The chain recombines TRBV2 with TRBJ1-1; D remains ambiguous. Germline CDR1 reads SNHLY; CDR2 reads FYNNEI. V lost 2 bases and J lost 2, with 9 bases in between. There are 14 residues in the CDR3. Here the CDR3 reads CASSESVGNTEAFF. In DNA form, the CDR3 reads TGTGCCAGCAGTGAATCGGTCGGAAACACTGAAGCTTTCTTT.

For this clonotype: Since a much larger clone is just one base distant, this may be a read error. Here the CDR3 DNA reads TGTGCCAGCAGCCAAGGTTACAGAATAATCGAAGAGACCCAGCACTTC. Protein: CASSQGYRIIEETQHF. J is TRBJ2-5 and V is TRBV14; D is undetermined. Germline V gene lookup returns CDR1 SGHDN and CDR2 FVKESK. The CDR3 sequence is 16 residues long.

The sample holds many counts of this clonotype. J is TRBJ2-3 and V is TRBV4-1; TRBD1 agrees at 8 bases. The germline V gene has CDR1 MGHRA and CDR2 YSYEKL. V lost 3 bases and J lost 2; bases outside the gene matches: 10. The CDR3 consists of 17 residues. CDR3 DNA sequence: TGCGCCAGCAGCCAGCCAGGACAGGGCCCGGACACAGATACGCAGTATTTT. Its translation is CASSQPGQGPDTDTQYF.

Notes on this clonotype: At one end the junction does not follow the germline gene, possibly because of a read error. The chain combines TRBV29-1 with TRBJ2-1; D remains ambiguous. CDR1 is SQVTM, CDR2 ANQGSEA, per germline. The CDR3 runs 11 residues. In nucleotides, the CDR3 is TGCAGCGTAGAAGCAGACAATGAGCAGTTCTTC. It yields the protein CSVEADNEQFF.

This clonotype was recorded at least ten times. The rearrangement links TRBV5-1 to TRBJ2-5, with D unresolved. The CDR3 is made up of 12 amino acids. In germline, CDR1 is SGHRS, CDR2 YFSETQ. The V and J ends lost 0 bases and 4 bases respectively, with 4 bases between them. CDR3 nucleotide sequence: TGCGCCAGCAGCTTGGATGGAGAGACCCAGTACTTC. Protein: CASSLDGETQYF.

This clonotype was counted ten times or more. The V and J genes are TRBV5-1 and TRBJ2-7, with 9 bases that match TRBD1. This CDR3 has 15 residues. The germline V gene encodes CDR1 SGHRS and CDR2 YFSETQ. Germline trimming cut 4 bases from V and 0 bases from J; bases unmatched to any gene: 5. The CDR3 loop is CASSPRQGDSYEQYF. The CDR3 DNA reads as TGCGCCAGCAGCCCGAGACAGGGGGACTCCTACGAGCAGTACTTC.

V and J are TRBV5-6 and TRBJ2-5, with D possibly TRBD2 on 6 matching bases. With 5 bases removed from V and 5 bases from J, the gap between germline ends came to 16 bases. The germline gives CDR1 SGHDT, CDR2 YYEEEE. The CDR3 covers 14 residues. CDR3 sequence: CASSVAGTEETQYF. The CDR3 DNA reads TGTGCCAGCAGTGTTGCAGGGACTGAGGAGACCCAGTACTTC.

The chain recombines TRBV9 with TRBJ1-1; no reliable D call. Trimming pared 6 bases from V and 0 bases from J, leaving 9 bases between. CDR1 is SGDLS, CDR2 YYNGEE, per germline. CDR3 size: 13 residues. The CDR3 reads CASNQGMNTEAFF. The CDR3 bases are TGTGCCAGCAATCAAGGAATGAACACTGAAGCTTTCTTT.

The rearrangement links TRBV27 to TRBJ2-7; the match to TRBD2 covers 9 bases. Germline V gives CDR1 MNHEY, CDR2 SMNVEV (reference sequence). This CDR3 has 13 amino acids. V shed 4 bases, J shed 2 bases, and the junction held 0 bases outside the gene matches. DNA of the CDR3: TGTGCCAGCAGTTCTAGCGGGGCCTACGAGCAGTACTTC. Protein product: CASSSSGAYEQYF.

The chain couples TRBV12-3 or TRBV12-4 to TRBJ2-2, with D possibly matching TRBD1 (6 bases). This CDR3 is 13 amino acids long. V lost 5 bases, J lost 9 bases, and 13 bases lay in between. In nucleotides, the CDR3 is TGTGCCAGCAGTCCACAGGGAACCAGGGAGCTGTTTTTT. Translated: CASSPQGTRELFF.

This chain joins TRBV28 and TRBJ2-3; D gene unclear. Between the trimmed V and J ends, which lost 6 bases and 4 bases, there was a span of 11 bases. Germline V lookup: CDR1 MDHEN, CDR2 SYDVKM. The CDR3 spans 13 residues. The CDR3 here is CASRSNGADTQYF. DNA for the CDR3: TGTGCCAGCAGGTCTAATGGGGCAGATACGCAGTATTTT.

The chain recombines TRBV20-1 with TRBJ2-7, with 10 positions matching TRBD2. The germline V gene encodes CDR1 DFQATT and CDR2 SNEGSKA (reference sequence). The CDR3 loop spans 15 amino acids. V was clipped by 2 bases and J by 5 bases; unmatched bases: 9. CDR3 sequence (DNA): TGCAGTGCTAGACTAGCGGGAGCCTTGGGTAACGAGCAGTACTTC. This codes for CSARLAGALGNEQYF.

This clonotype appeared a few times. The chain uses TRBV4-1 and TRBJ2-7, with 8 bases matching TRBD1. This CDR3 has 15 amino acids. Trimming cost V 3 bases and J 0 bases; bases outside gene matches: 4. Per the germline V gene, CDR1 is MGHRA and CDR2 is YSYEKL. CDR3 amino acids: CASSQWTGSSYEQYF. The CDR3 coding sequence is TGCGCCAGCAGCCAGTGGACAGGGAGCTCCTACGAGCAGTACTTC.

This clonotype was observed a few times. The chain carries TRBV19 and TRBJ1-2, with D unresolved. Trimming cost V 3 bases and J 4 bases, with 15 bases left between them. CDR3 size: 15 residues. Germline values: CDR1 LNHDA, CDR2 SQIVND (reference sequence). The CDR3 sequence: CASSMSGRSVYGYTF. For the CDR3, the DNA is TGTGCCAGTAGTATGTCGGGGAGGTCTGTCTATGGCTACACCTTC.

In this sample, this clonotype turned up a few times. The chain joins TRBV15 to TRBJ2-1, with 7 bases aligning to TRBD1. J lost 4 bases, V lost 7 bases, and 7 bases had no gene match. Germline V gene sequence: CDR1 LNHNV, CDR2 YYDKDF (reference sequence). The CDR3 is 14 residues long. The CDR3 region is CATKRDRRYNEQFF. In DNA form, the CDR3 reads TGTGCCACCAAAAGGGACAGACGTTACAATGAGCAGTTCTTC.

To note about this clonotype: This may arise from a read error, as a much more abundant clone is one base away. CDR3 sequence (DNA): TGTGCCACCAGTGACCCCAAGCAGGGAAACACCGGGGAGCTGTCTTTT. As protein: CATSDPKQGNTGELSF. This chain joins TRBV24-1 and TRBJ2-2; D is perhaps TRBD1 or TRBD2 (5 bases each). Germline values: CDR1 KGHDR, CDR2 SFDVKD. This CDR3 comprises 16 residues.